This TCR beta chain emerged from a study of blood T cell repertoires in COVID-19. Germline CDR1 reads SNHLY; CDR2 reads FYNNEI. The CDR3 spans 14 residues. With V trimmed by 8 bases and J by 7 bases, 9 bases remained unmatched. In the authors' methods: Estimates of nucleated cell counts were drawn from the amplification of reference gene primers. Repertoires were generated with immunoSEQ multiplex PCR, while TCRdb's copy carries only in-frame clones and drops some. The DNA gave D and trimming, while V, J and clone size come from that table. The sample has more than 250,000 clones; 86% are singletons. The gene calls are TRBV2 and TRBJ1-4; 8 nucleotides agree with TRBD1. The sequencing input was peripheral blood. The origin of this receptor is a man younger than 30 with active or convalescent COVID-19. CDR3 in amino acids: CASGPGGRGEKLFF. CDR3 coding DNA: TGTGCCAGCGGCCCAGGGGGCCGGGGTGAAAAACTGTTTTTT.